The entry below gives a single T cell receptor (beta chain) sequence along with its context. Its antigen remains unknown. The ends were cut back, 0 bases at V and 4 bases at J, with 10 bases in the middle. Per the germline V gene, CDR1 is DFQATT and CDR2 is SNEGSKA (reference sequence). This CDR3 comprises 13 residues. The data stem from a study of T cell repertoires in cytomegalovirus infection. Findings and caveats of the study: Dominant in the ex vivo response were TCR beta clonotypes restricted by HLA-C and specific for CMV.

TCRdb reanalysed the reads using MiXCR and keeps one entry per CDR3 protein. The sample yields hundreds of thousands of distinct CDR3 sequences, approximately 18% seen once. This TCR was sampled from a human donor in good health (CMV status not recorded). Some clones in this sample may be carry-over from other donors' samples. The rearrangement joins TRBV20-1 to TRBJ2-7; TRBD1 might be the D (6 bases). Sequenced material: PBMCs. CDR3 residues: CSARDQGRYEQYF. As DNA, the CDR3 is TGCAGTGCTAGAGATCAGGGGCGTTACGAGCAGTACTTC.